The 10 T cell receptor beta chains below were found in one sample sequenced in a study of T cell clusters in autoimmune cytopenias. Tens of thousands of genome equivalents of blood DNA were amplified for TRB. One tube held mixed TRB-A and TRB-B primer pools for touch-down PCR. For each CDR3 protein, TCRdb gives one entry from its re-call of the multiplex PCR reads, without DNA. The sample holds about 3,500 distinct CDR3 sequences. The sequenced sample consisted of peripheral blood. These receptors originate from a human donor with an autoimmune cytopenia or autoimmune hepatitis (not recorded which).

The chain couples TRBV20-1 to TRBJ1-5; TCRdb proposes TRBD1, but this gene call is untestable without DNA. The CDR3 runs to 14 residues. Germline V lookup: CDR1 DFQATT, CDR2 SNEGSKA (reference sequence). The CDR3 is CSIVGTGLNQPQHF.

Its frequency marks this clonotype as large. The gene calls are TRBV29-1 and TRBJ1-2; TCRdb picks TRBD1, but there is no DNA to check that call. From germline, CDR1 is SQVTM and CDR2 ANQGSEA. The CDR3 has 17 residues. CDR3 region: CSVEVRHGQGSSYGYTF.

This clonotype is medium-sized by frequency. The chain carries TRBV6-1 and TRBJ1-1. The V gene's germline CDR1 is MNHNS and CDR2 SASEGT. The CDR3 runs 14 residues. This chain's CDR3 is CASSDRAMNTEAFF.

Judged by frequency, this clonotype is medium-sized. The chain's CDR3 is CASSLVLNTEAFF. The gene calls are TRBV12-3 or TRBV12-4 and TRBJ1-1. The CDR3 is 13 amino acids.

Its frequency marks this clonotype as large. The chain carries TRBV29-1 and TRBJ2-5; as DNA is missing, the TRBD1 call by TCRdb cannot be tested. The germline gives CDR1 SQVTM, CDR2 ANQGSEA. The CDR3 has 14 residues. The CDR3 region is CSVGTGGLSETQYF. Drawing the rest from reference TRBV29-1 and TRBJ2-5, the complete variable domain is SAVISQKPSRDICQRGTSLTIQCQVDSQVTMMFWYRQQPGQSLTLIATANQGSEATYESGFVIDKFPISRPNLTFSTLTVSNMSPEDSSIYLCSVGTGGLSETQYFGPGTRLLVL.

The J gene is TRBJ2-1, the V gene TRBV5-1; TCRdb names TRBD1, which stays unverified in the absence of DNA. The CDR3 has 20 amino acids. From germline, CDR1 is SGHRS and CDR2 YFSETQ. The CDR3 spells CASSPDWDRFTGYPNNEQFF.

In terms of frequency, this clonotype is medium-sized. The chain carries TRBV7-2 and TRBJ2-3. The CDR3 has 14 amino acids. The germline CDR1 and CDR2 sequences are SGHTA and FQGNSA. CDR3 protein: CASSLRASTDTQYF.

Frequency places this clonotype as medium-sized. This rearrangement joins TRBV6-6 to TRBJ2-2; the D call from TCRdb, TRBD2, cannot be confirmed without DNA. CDR1 is MNHNY, CDR2 SVGAGI, per germline (reference sequence). CDR3 size: 14 residues. The CDR3 protein is CASSYLGGTGELFF.

This chain links TRBV12-3 or TRBV12-4 with TRBJ1-1; TCRdb gives TRBD1 as the D gene, but with no DNA this cannot be confirmed. The CDR3 spans 12 residues. The CDR3 sequence is CASNPVRGEAFF.

The V call is TRBV4-1, the J call TRBJ2-3. The length of the CDR3 is 14 residues. Germline V gene lookup returns CDR1 MGHRA and CDR2 YSYEKL. The CDR3 sequence is CASSQRLAADTQYF.